Presented here are 20 T cell receptor beta chains from one specimen sequenced in a study of T-cell reconstitution after alpha-beta-depleted transplantation in children. For TCRbeta, the library was prepared with unique molecular identifiers. From the PCR reads, TCRdb called clonotypes with MiXCR, one entry per CDR3 protein. In the table there are a few hundred thousand distinct CDR3 sequences, 10% of which are singletons. Material: PBMCs, obtained before TCRalphabeta/CD19-depleted stem cell transplant. The receptors stem from a boy in the first two years of life with acute myeloid leukemia, due to receive a stem cell transplant.

This clonotype has at least ten counts. The CDR3 loop is CASSPIGTPDTQYF. CDR3 sequence (DNA): TGTGCCAGCAGTCCGATCGGGACACCAGATACGCAGTATTTT. V usage is TRBV27 and J usage is TRBJ2-3; the D gene is possibly TRBD1 (6 bases). The CDR3 runs 14 residues. Germline V gene data show CDR1 as MNHEY and CDR2 as SMNVEV (reference sequence). V was shortened by 5 bases and J by 4 bases, with 13 bases between the two germline ends.

This chain links TRBV20-1 with TRBJ2-7; 9 bases agree with TRBD1. After removal of 1 base from V and 0 bases from J, the junction contained 7 bases not matched to a gene. The length of the CDR3 is 16 residues. The germline CDR1 and CDR2 sequences are DFQATT and SNEGSKA (reference sequence). In DNA form, the CDR3 reads TGCAGTGCTAGAGGTACCGGGACAGGGAGCTCCTACGAGCAGTACTTC. This sequence encodes CSARGTGTGSSYEQYF.

This clonotype occurred many times. The chain is built from TRBV5-5 and TRBJ1-5; 7 bases are a match to TRBD1. Germline CDR1 and CDR2: SGHKS and YYEKEE (reference sequence). With V trimmed by 2 bases and J by 1 base, 6 bases remained unmatched. This CDR3 is 16 amino acids long. CDR3 amino acids: CASSFIGGGSNQPQHF. DNA for the CDR3: TGTGCCAGCAGCTTTATAGGGGGCGGAAGCAATCAGCCCCAGCATTTT.

This clonotype was counted many times. The chain combines TRBV20-1 with TRBJ2-1; perhaps TRBD2 as D (7 bases). Germline V lookup: CDR1 DFQATT, CDR2 SNEGSKA (reference sequence). The CDR3 sequence is 15 residues long. The ends were cut back, 1 base at V and 0 bases at J, with 10 bases in the middle. The CDR3 loop is CSARGGGLSYNEQFF. In DNA form, the CDR3 reads TGCAGTGCTAGAGGGGGGGGGCTCTCCTACAATGAGCAGTTCTTC.

At least ten counts were recorded for this clonotype. The chain has TRBV20-1 and TRBJ2-6, with TRBD1 identical over 7 bases. The CDR3 has 16 amino acids. V trimming: 1 base; J trimming: 2 bases; junction bases outside the gene matches: 5. In germline, CDR1 is DFQATT, CDR2 SNEGSKA (reference sequence). DNA for the CDR3: TGCAGTGCTAGAGCGCTCACAGGGGCTGGGGCCAACGTCCTGACTTTC. It translates to CSARALTGAGANVLTF.

This clonotype was detected many times. The V and J genes are TRBV6-5 and TRBJ2-1; TRBD1 matches 8 bases. The CDR3 is made up of 12 amino acids. From germline, CDR1 is MNHEY and CDR2 SVGAGI. With 6 bases clipped from V and 16 bases from J, the junction kept 11 bases outside the gene matches. DNA of the CDR3: TGTGCCAGCAGCCCCCTTGGGGGGACAGGATTCTTC. Its protein is CASSPLGGTGFF.

This clonotype was picked up many times. The chain is built from TRBV29-1 and TRBJ2-3; D ambiguous. Germline CDR1 SQVTM, CDR2 ANQGSEA. The CDR3 contains 14 residues. V shed 1 base and J shed 0 bases, with 8 bases lying between them. The CDR3 reads CSVEGGSSTDTQYF. Here the CDR3 DNA reads TGCAGCGTTGAAGGCGGAAGTAGCACAGATACGCAGTATTTT.

At least ten counts were recorded for this clonotype. The chain joins TRBV12-3 or TRBV12-4 to TRBJ1-2, with D possibly TRBD1 on 6 matching bases. V lost 1 base and J lost 6, with 9 bases in between. This CDR3 is built from 13 residues. The CDR3 here is CASSLVGADGYTF. The CDR3 region has the DNA TGTGCCAGCAGTTTAGTGGGGGCTGATGGCTACACCTTC.

The rearrangement uses TRBV28 and TRBJ2-1; the match to TRBD1 covers 7 bases. Losses at the gene ends were 6 bases for V and 6 bases for J; bases not matched to a gene: 8. The CDR3 consists of 14 residues. Germline assignment: CDR1 MDHEN and CDR2 SYDVKM. The CDR3: CASSEPGQSNEQFF. CDR3 coding DNA: TGTGCCAGCAGCGAACCGGGACAGAGCAATGAGCAGTTCTTC.

The chain is built from TRBV29-1 and TRBJ2-7, with TRBD1 matching 10 bases. V was clipped by 4 bases and J by 6 bases; unmatched bases: 3. This CDR3 is built from 12 residues. CDR1 and CDR2 from the germline V gene are SQVTM and ANQGSEA. The CDR3 spells CSVADRGIEQYF. In DNA, the CDR3 is TGCAGCGTTGCGGACAGGGGGATCGAGCAGTACTTC.

The gene calls are TRBV5-4 and TRBJ1-2, with D possibly being TRBD1 (5 bases). Germline V lookup: CDR1 SGHNT, CDR2 YYREEE (reference sequence). This CDR3 has 15 amino acids. Trimming took 0 bases from V and 4 from J, leaving 13 bases between them. The CDR3 region has the DNA TGTGCCAGCAGCTTGGTCCAGGGAGGTGGCTATGGCTACACCTTC. This codes for CASSLVQGGGYGYTF.

This clonotype has ten or more counts. In DNA form, the CDR3 reads TGTGCCAGCAGTTACTCGAGGCGGGGGCGCCACTATGAGCAGTTCTTC. This codes for CASSYSRRGRHYEQFF. The chain couples TRBV6-5 to TRBJ2-1, with a tentative D call TRBD2 (7 bases). Looked up from germline, CDR1 is MNHEY and CDR2 is SVGAGI. The V and J ends lost 0 bases and 8 bases respectively, with 17 bases between them. This CDR3 contains 16 residues.

This clonotype was seen repeatedly, ten times or more. This chain joins TRBV5-1 and TRBJ2-1, with 10 bases that match TRBD1. Per germline, CDR1 SGHRS and CDR2 YFSETQ. The junction had 4 bases not matched to a gene; V was cut back by 4 bases and J by 6 bases. This CDR3 comprises 14 residues. The CDR3 here is CASSTGTGVNEQFF. CDR3 coding DNA: TGCGCCAGCAGCACGGGGACAGGGGTCAATGAGCAGTTCTTC.

This clonotype was recorded many times. The J gene is TRBJ2-7, the V gene TRBV5-1; no firm D call. The CDR3 totals 16 residues. V lost 5 bases and J 2 bases, leaving 20 bases between the germline ends. From germline, CDR1 is SGHRS and CDR2 YFSETQ. The CDR3 loop reads CASSSSLVAGPYEQYF. CDR3 coding DNA: TGCGCCAGCAGTTCTAGTTTGGTCGCCGGCCCCTACGAGCAGTACTTC.

This clonotype was observed many times. The genes are TRBV7-9 and TRBJ2-7, with no clear D. Per germline, CDR1 SEHNR and CDR2 FQNEAQ (reference sequence). Trimming took off 1 base at V and 5 bases at J, with 9 bases between the two ends. This CDR3 comprises 13 residues. The CDR3 loop is CASSLGGVDEQYF. The DNA for the CDR3 is TGTGCCAGCAGCTTAGGAGGAGTCGACGAGCAGTACTTC.

This clonotype was detected many times. The chain carries TRBV5-1 and TRBJ2-7; D is perhaps TRBD1 (6 bases). The V gene's germline CDR1 is SGHRS and CDR2 YFSETQ. Trimming left V 2 bases short and J 7 bases short, with 13 bases between. The length of the CDR3 is 13 residues. CDR3 protein: CASSLTGIWEQYF. CDR3 bases: TGCGCCAGCAGCTTAACAGGGATTTGGGAGCAGTACTTC.

This clonotype was recorded at least ten times. V usage is TRBV29-1 and J usage is TRBJ2-3; D unclear. The germline V and J ends were trimmed by 7 bases and 1 base, with 12 bases remaining between them. Germline V lookup: CDR1 SQVTM, CDR2 ANQGSEA. The CDR3 loop spans 13 amino acids. The CDR3 region has the DNA TGCAGCGCCGGTCGAGGCGGCACAGATACGCAGTATTTT. Protein: CSAGRGGTDTQYF.

Comments on this clonotype: Compared with germline, one end of the junction differs, possibly owing to a read error. The CDR3 spells CASSSRDRGNTGDLFF. For the CDR3, the DNA is TGTGCCAGCAGCTCCCGGGACAGGGGGAACACCGGGGACCTGTTTTTT. The chain couples TRBV9 to TRBJ2-2; 11 nucleotides agree with TRBD1. This CDR3 spans 16 amino acids. CDR1 and CDR2 from the germline V gene are SGDLS and YYNGEE.

Many counts were recorded for this clonotype. J is TRBJ2-3 and V is TRBV20-1, with 10 nucleotides matching TRBD1. Per the germline V gene, CDR1 is DFQATT and CDR2 is SNEGSKA (reference sequence). The CDR3 is 15 residues long. V trimming: 3 bases; J trimming: 2 bases; junction bases outside the gene matches: 5. The CDR3 loop is CSASGTGVFTDTQYF. In DNA form, the CDR3 reads TGCAGTGCTAGTGGGACAGGGGTCTTCACAGATACGCAGTATTTT.

This clonotype was seen ten or more times. The chain is built from TRBV7-8 and TRBJ2-3; possible D gene TRBD2, 7 bases. The V end lost 6 bases, the J end lost 0 bases, and 16 bases lay between the germline ends. Germline values: CDR1 SGHVS, CDR2 FQNEAQ. The CDR3 runs to 16 residues. The DNA for the CDR3 is TGTGCCAGCAGTCATCAAGGGGGGGCTAGCACAGATACGCAGTATTTT. Encoded protein: CASSHQGGASTDTQYF. Full variable domain (outside the CDR3, taken from reference TRBV7-8 and TRBJ2-3): GAGVSQSPRYKVAKRGQDVALRCDPISGHVSLFWYQQALGQGPEFLTYFQNEAQLDKSGLPSDRFFAERPEGSVSTLKIQRTQQEDSAVYLCASSHQGGASTDTQYFGPGTRLTVL.